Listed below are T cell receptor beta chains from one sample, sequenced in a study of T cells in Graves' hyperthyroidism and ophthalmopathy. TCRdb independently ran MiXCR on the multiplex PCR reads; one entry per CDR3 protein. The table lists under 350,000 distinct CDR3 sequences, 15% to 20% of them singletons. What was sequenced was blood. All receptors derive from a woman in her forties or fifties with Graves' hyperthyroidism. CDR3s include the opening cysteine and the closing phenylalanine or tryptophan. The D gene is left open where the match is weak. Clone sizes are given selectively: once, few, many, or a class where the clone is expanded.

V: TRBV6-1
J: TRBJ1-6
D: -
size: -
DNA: TGTGCCAGCAGCGAACAGGGAGGGAATTCACCCCTCCACTTT
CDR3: CASSEQGGNSPLHF

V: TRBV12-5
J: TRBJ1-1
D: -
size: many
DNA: TGTGCTAGTGTCCGGACAGCCCAGAACACTGAAGCTTTCTTT
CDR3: CASVRTAQNTEAFF

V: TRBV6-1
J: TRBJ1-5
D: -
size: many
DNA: TGTGCCAGCAGAGCCAGGGACGGCAATCAGCCCCAGCATTTT
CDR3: CASRARDGNQPQHF

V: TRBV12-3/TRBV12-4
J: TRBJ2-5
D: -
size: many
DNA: TGTGCCAGCAGTTTTCAGGGCCTGGCAAATCAAGAGACCCAGTACTTC
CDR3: CASSFQGLANQETQYF

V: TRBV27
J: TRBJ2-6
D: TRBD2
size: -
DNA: TGTGCCAGCAGTTTGGGGCTAGCGGGAATTCCACCTGGGGCCAACGTCCTGACTTTC
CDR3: CASSLGLAGIPPGANVLTF

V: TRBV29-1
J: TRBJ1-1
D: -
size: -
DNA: TGCAGCGTTATTAACAGGAATACTGAAGCTTTCTTT
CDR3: CSVINRNTEAFF

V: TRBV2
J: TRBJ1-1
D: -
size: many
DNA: TGTGCCAGCAGTGAAGAAGTGAACACTGAAGCTTTCTTT
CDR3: CASSEEVNTEAFF

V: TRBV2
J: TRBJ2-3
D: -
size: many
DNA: TGTGCCAGCACGGCCGAAGGTACGCAGTATTTT
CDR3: CASTAEGTQYF

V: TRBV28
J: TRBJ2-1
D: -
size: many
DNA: TGTGCCAGCAGTTCAGGGGGGAATTCCTACAATGAGCAGTTCTTC
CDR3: CASSSGGNSYNEQFF

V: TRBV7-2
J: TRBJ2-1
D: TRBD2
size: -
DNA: TGTGCCAGCAGCTTTTGGGCTAGCGGGAGCAATGAGCAGTTCTTC
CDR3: CASSFWASGSNEQFF

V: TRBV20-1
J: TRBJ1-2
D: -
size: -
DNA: TGCAGTGCTAGAGATGGGCGACAGGTGGGCTACACCTTC
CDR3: CSARDGRQVGYTF

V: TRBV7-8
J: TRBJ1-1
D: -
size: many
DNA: TGTGCCAGCAGCTTGGCAAGTGGGACGCACACTGAAGCTTTCTTT
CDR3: CASSLASGTHTEAFF

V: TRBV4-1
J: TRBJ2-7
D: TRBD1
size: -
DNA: TGCGCCAGCAGCCAAGGGGACAGGGGGTTCGAGCAGTACTTC
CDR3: CASSQGDRGFEQYF

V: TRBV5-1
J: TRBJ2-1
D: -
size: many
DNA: TGCGCCAGCTCGGTTCGAGGAGGGAATGAGCAGTTCTTC
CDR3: CASSVRGGNEQFF

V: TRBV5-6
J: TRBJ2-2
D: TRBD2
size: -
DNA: TGTGCCAGCAGCTTGGTTCAGGGACTAACCGGGGAGCTGTTTTTT
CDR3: CASSLVQGLTGELFF

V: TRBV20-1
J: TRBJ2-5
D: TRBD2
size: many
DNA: TGCAGTGCTTGGGTGGCGGCATTCGGGGGGGAGACCCAGTACTTC
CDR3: CSAWVAAFGGETQYF

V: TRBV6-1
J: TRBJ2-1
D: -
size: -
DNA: TGTGCCAGCAGCGTGGGACGGATACCCTACGAGCAGTTCTTC
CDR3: CASSVGRIPYEQFF

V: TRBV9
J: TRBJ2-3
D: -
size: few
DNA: TGTGCCAGCAGCGTAGCCAGCACAGATACGCAGTATTTT
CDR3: CASSVASTDTQYF

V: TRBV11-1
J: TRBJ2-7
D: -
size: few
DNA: TGTGCCAGCAGCAAGACAGCCGAGCAGTACTTC
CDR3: CASSKTAEQYF

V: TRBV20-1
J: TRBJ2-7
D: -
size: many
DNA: TGCAGTGCTAGTAGAGCGCCTACCTACGAGCAGTACTTC
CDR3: CSASRAPTYEQYF

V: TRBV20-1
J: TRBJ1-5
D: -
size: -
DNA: TGCAGTGCTAACCCCACGGGGGCGAATCAGCCCCAGCATTTT
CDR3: CSANPTGANQPQHF

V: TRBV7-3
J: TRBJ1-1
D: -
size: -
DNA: TGTGCCAGCAGCTTATCGGACTGTGAAGCTTTCTTT
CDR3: CASSLSDCEAFF

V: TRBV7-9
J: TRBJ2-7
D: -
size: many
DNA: TGTGCCAGCACCCGGGGGCTAGCCTCCGAGCAGTACTTC
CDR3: CASTRGLASEQYF

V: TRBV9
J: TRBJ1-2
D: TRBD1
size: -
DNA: TGTGCCAGCAGAAGAGGACAGGCCGGTGGCTATGGCTACACCTTC
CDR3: CASRRGQAGGYGYTF

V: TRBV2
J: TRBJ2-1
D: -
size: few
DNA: TGTGCCAGCAGGAAATCAGGGGAGCAGTTCTTC
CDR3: CASRKSGEQFF

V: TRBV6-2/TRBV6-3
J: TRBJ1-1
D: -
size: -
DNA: TGTGCCAGCAGTTATGGGTGGGGGGCATCTGAAGCTTTCTTT
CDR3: CASSYGWGASEAFF

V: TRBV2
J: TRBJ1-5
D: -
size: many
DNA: TGTGCCAGCAGTGAAGCAAGGGGTCAGCCCCAGCATTTT
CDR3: CASSEARGQPQHF

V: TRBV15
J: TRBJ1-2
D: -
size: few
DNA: TGTGCCACCAGCAGAGATTTAGGGTATGGCTACACCTTC
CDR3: CATSRDLGYGYTF

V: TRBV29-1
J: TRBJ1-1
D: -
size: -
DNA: TGCAGCGTTGGGGGACACACGAACACTGAAGCTTTCTTT
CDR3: CSVGGHTNTEAFF

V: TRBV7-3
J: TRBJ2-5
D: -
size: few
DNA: TGTGCCAGCAGCCAACAGGCTCAAGAGACCCAGTACTTC
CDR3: CASSQQAQETQYF

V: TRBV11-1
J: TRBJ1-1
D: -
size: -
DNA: TGTGCCAGCAGCTCCAGAGGGGTGTTGAACACTGAAGCTTTCTTT
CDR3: CASSSRGVLNTEAFF

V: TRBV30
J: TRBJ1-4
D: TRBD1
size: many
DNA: TGTGCCTGGATGCGACCGGGACAGCCAAATGAAAAACTGTTTTTT
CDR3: CAWMRPGQPNEKLFF

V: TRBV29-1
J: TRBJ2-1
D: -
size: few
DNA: TGCAGCGTTGACTCGGGAAATGAGCAGTTCTTC
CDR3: CSVDSGNEQFF

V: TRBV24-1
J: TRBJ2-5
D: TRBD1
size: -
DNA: TGTGCCACCAGTGATCCTACTAGGGGACAGCAAGAGACCCAGTACTTC
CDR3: CATSDPTRGQQETQYF

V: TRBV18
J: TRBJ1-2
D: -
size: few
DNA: TGTGCCAGCTCACCACGGGAAGGAGCTGGTCCTAGCACCTTC
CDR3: CASSPREGAGPSTF

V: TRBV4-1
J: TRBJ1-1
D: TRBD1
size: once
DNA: TGCGCCAGCAGCCAGATAGACAGGGTCACTGAAGCTTTCTTT
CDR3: CASSQIDRVTEAFF

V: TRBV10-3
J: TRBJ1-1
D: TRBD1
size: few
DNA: TGTGCCACCACCCGTTGGCCAGGGGGGTCCCTGAACACTGAAGCTTTCTTT
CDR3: CATTRWPGGSLNTEAFF

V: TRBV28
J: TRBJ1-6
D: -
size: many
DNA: TGTGCCAGCAGTTTGACAGGCCGTAATTCACCCCTCCACTTT
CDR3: CASSLTGRNSPLHF

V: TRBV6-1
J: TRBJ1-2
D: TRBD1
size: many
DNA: TGTGCCAGCAGTGAAGGACAGGGGAAGGCGGACTATGGCTACACCTTC
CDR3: CASSEGQGKADYGYTF

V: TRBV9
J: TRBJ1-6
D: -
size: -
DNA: TGTGCCAGCAGCCTCCTCCTAGCGAACTCACCCCTCCACTTT
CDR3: CASSLLLANSPLHF

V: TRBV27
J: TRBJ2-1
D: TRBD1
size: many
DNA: TGTGCCAGCAGAACGGGACAGGGAGAGCAGTTCTTC
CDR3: CASRTGQGEQFF

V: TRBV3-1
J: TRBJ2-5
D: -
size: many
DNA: TGTGCCAGCAGCCAAGATAACAGCCAAGAGACCCAGTACTTC
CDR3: CASSQDNSQETQYF

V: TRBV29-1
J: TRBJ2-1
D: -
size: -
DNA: TGCAGCGTCGTAGACAGAGATCCATCCTACAATGAGCAGTTCTTC
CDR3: CSVVDRDPSYNEQFF

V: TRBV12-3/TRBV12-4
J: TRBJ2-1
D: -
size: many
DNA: TGTGCCAGCAGTCCAGCCCCCGGGGCGTACAATGAGCAGTTCTTC
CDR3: CASSPAPGAYNEQFF

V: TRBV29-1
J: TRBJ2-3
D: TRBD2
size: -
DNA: TGCAGCGTTGAAAGGGATAGCGGGAGTGGCTCAGATACGCAGTATTTT
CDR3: CSVERDSGSGSDTQYF

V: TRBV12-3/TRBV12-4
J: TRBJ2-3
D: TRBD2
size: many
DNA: TGTGCCAGCAGTTTAGGGTCTAGCGGGGGGCGCTTGACAGATACGCAGTATTTT
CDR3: CASSLGSSGGRLTDTQYF

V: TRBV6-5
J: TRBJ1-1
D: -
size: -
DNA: TGTGCCAGCAGTTACTCGAGATTAAGGAACACTGAAGCTTTCTTT
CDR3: CASSYSRLRNTEAFF

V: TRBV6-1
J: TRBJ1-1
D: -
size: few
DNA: TGTGCCAGCAGGGTTACAGCGGGGGCTTTCTTT
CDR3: CASRVTAGAFF